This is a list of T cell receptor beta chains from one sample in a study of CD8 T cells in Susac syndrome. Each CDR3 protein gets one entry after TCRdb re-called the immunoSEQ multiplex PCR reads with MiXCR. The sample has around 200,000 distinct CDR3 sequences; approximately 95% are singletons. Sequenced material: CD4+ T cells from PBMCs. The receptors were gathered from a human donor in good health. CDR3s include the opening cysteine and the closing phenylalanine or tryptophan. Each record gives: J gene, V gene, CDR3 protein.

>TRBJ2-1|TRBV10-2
CASTPITYNEQFF
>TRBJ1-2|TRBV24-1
CATSEPGLDLDGYTF
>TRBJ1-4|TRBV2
CASGAQRTEKLFF
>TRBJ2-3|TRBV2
CASTTGQGVTDTQYF
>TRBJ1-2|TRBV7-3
CASSNLGGDYGYTF
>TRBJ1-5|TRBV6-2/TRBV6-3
CASSYIRQIQPQHF
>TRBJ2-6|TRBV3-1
CASSPLVSGANVLTF
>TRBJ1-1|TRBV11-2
CASSLGFGGLNTEDFF
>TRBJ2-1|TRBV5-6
CASSFGQNEQFF
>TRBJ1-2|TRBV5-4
CASSQEGRGYGYTF
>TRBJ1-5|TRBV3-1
CASSQGARGGGNQPQHF
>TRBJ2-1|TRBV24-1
CATRGSNEQFF
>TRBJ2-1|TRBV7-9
CASSLETGLDEQFF
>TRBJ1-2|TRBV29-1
CSVEGALSHNYGYTF
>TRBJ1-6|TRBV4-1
CASSQGGGGSSYNSPLHF
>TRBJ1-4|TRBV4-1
CASSQDAGTREKLFF
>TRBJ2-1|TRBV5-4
CASSSKRQGTTSYNEQFF
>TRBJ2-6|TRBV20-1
CSAGPWTAGANVLTF
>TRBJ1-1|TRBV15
CATSRVSTEAFF
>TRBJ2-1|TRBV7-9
CASSLVGASGGNEQFF
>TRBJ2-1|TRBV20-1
CSASPAGGPREQFF
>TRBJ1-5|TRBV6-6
CASSLPPSDFPQHF
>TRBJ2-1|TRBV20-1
CSATDPGQSYNEQFF
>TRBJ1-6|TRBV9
CASSGTQGPLHF
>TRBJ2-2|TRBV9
CASSVGGELTGELFF
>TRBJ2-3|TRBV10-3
CAISDLQGHTDTQYF
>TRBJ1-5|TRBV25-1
CASSGTGEQPQHF
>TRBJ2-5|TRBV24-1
CATSDMTGGGQETQYF
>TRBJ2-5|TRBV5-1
CASSIGLAEETQYF
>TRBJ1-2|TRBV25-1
CASMGLGPYGYTF
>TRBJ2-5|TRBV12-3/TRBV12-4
CASSPGTSGPETQYF
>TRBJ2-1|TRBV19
CASSIDRTGEQFF
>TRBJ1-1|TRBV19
CASSWQRRTEAFF
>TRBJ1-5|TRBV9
CASSFGTGVEQPQHF